Listed below are T cell receptor beta chains from one sample, sequenced in a study of shared clonotypes between healthy human individuals. The table came from immunoSEQ multiplex PCR; TCRdb's copy has only in-frame clones and leaves some out. This sample yields 100,000 to 120,000 clones, of which around 65% are seen a single time; 24% belongs to the top ten. Material: memory CD8+ T cells sorted from blood. These receptors were taken from a woman in her twenties or thirties in good health. The CDR3 runs from the conserved cysteine through the conserved F or W. The D gene is left open where the match is weak. The listing skips clone size in some rows; elsewhere it reads once, few, many or a size class.

clone_size: .
j_call: TRBJ2-7
v_call: TRBV6-1
d_call: .
cdr3_nt: TGTGCCGTCCGTGGTGACTCCCCCCCCTACGAGCAGTACTTC
cdr3_aa: CAVRGDSPPYEQYF

clone_size: .
j_call: TRBJ2-5
v_call: TRBV30
d_call: .
cdr3_nt: TGTGCCTGGAGTACGGGGTCCCAAGAGACCCAGTACTTC
cdr3_aa: CAWSTGSQETQYF

clone_size: .
j_call: TRBJ1-1
v_call: TRBV11-2
d_call: TRBD1
cdr3_nt: TGTGCCAGCAGCTTGGGGACAGGGGGCCGGACTGAAGCTTTCTTT
cdr3_aa: CASSLGTGGRTEAFF

clone_size: many
j_call: TRBJ2-1
v_call: TRBV28
d_call: TRBD2
cdr3_nt: TGTGCCAGCAGGACCCCACTAGCGGGAGCCCACCAGGATGAGCAGTTCTTC
cdr3_aa: CASRTPLAGAHQDEQFF

clone_size: .
j_call: TRBJ1-1
v_call: TRBV25-1
d_call: .
cdr3_nt: TGTGCCAGCAGTGAAACAGACCGGGCGGAAGCTTTCTTT
cdr3_aa: CASSETDRAEAFF

clone_size: few
j_call: TRBJ2-7
v_call: TRBV6-5
d_call: TRBD2
cdr3_nt: TGTGCCAGCAGCTCGGTAGCGGGAGGTTACGAGCAGTACTTC
cdr3_aa: CASSSVAGGYEQYF

clone_size: .
j_call: TRBJ2-3
v_call: TRBV15
d_call: .
cdr3_nt: TGTGCCACCAGCAGAGTACCTAGCACAGATACGCAGTATTTT
cdr3_aa: CATSRVPSTDTQYF

clone_size: .
j_call: TRBJ2-2
v_call: TRBV14
d_call: TRBD2
cdr3_nt: TGTGCCAGCAGCCGTGCGGGAGGGCCCGGGGAGCTGTTTTTT
cdr3_aa: CASSRAGGPGELFF

clone_size: few
j_call: TRBJ2-1
v_call: TRBV4-1
d_call: TRBD2
cdr3_nt: TGCGCCAGCAGCCGAAGGACTAGCGGAGACAATGAGCAGTTCTTC
cdr3_aa: CASSRRTSGDNEQFF

clone_size: .
j_call: TRBJ2-6
v_call: TRBV25-1
d_call: .
cdr3_nt: TGTGCCAGCAGTGACCCCGATACAGCTTCTGGGGCCAACGTCCTGACTTTC
cdr3_aa: CASSDPDTASGANVLTF

clone_size: many
j_call: TRBJ2-1
v_call: TRBV27
d_call: .
cdr3_nt: TGTGCCAGCAGTTTTCACGACCCCCAGGAGCTGTTCTTC
cdr3_aa: CASSFHDPQELFF

clone_size: once
j_call: TRBJ2-7
v_call: TRBV11-2
d_call: .
cdr3_nt: TGTGCCAGCAGCTCAGATTACAGGTACGAGCAGTACTTC
cdr3_aa: CASSSDYRYEQYF

clone_size: once
j_call: TRBJ2-3
v_call: TRBV29-1
d_call: .
cdr3_nt: TGCAGCGTTGAAGAGGGGGTCCCAGATACGCAGTATTTT
cdr3_aa: CSVEEGVPDTQYF

clone_size: .
j_call: TRBJ1-1
v_call: TRBV28
d_call: .
cdr3_nt: TGTGCCAGCGGCGCGCAGACAGGTGCGAACACTGAAGCTTTCTTT
cdr3_aa: CASGAQTGANTEAFF

clone_size: many
j_call: TRBJ1-2
v_call: TRBV7-3
d_call: TRBD1
cdr3_nt: TGTGCCAGCAGCTCCGGACAGGACTATGGCTACACCTTC
cdr3_aa: CASSSGQDYGYTF

clone_size: few
j_call: TRBJ2-5
v_call: TRBV25-1
d_call: TRBD2
cdr3_nt: TGTGCCAGCAGTTCGGGACTAGCGGAGGAAGAGCAGTACTTC
cdr3_aa: CASSSGLAEEEQYF

clone_size: once
j_call: TRBJ1-2
v_call: TRBV14
d_call: .
cdr3_nt: TGTGCCAGCAGCCAAGACCTGGCAGGCTATGGCTACACCTTC
cdr3_aa: CASSQDLAGYGYTF

clone_size: .
j_call: TRBJ2-3
v_call: TRBV4-1
d_call: .
cdr3_nt: TGCGCCAGCAGCCAACTCAGTATATCCCCTATGCAGTATTTT
cdr3_aa: CASSQLSISPMQYF

clone_size: .
j_call: TRBJ2-1
v_call: TRBV5-1
d_call: TRBD2
cdr3_nt: TGCGCCAGCAGCTCCCAGGGGCCCACTAGCGGTGAGCAGTTCTTC
cdr3_aa: CASSSQGPTSGEQFF

clone_size: .
j_call: TRBJ2-1
v_call: TRBV6-6
d_call: .
cdr3_nt: TGTGCCAGCAGTGTAGGCAGGGGTGTGGGGAATGAGCAGTTCTTC
cdr3_aa: CASSVGRGVGNEQFF

clone_size: .
j_call: TRBJ2-1
v_call: TRBV5-1
d_call: .
cdr3_nt: TGCGCCAGCAGCTTGAGTCTAGCCGGGGAGCAGTTCTTC
cdr3_aa: CASSLSLAGEQFF

clone_size: .
j_call: TRBJ2-3
v_call: TRBV14
d_call: TRBD2
cdr3_nt: TGTGCCAGCAGCCACGATACTCCGGGACTAGCGGGGGAGAAGGACACAGATACGCAGTATTTT
cdr3_aa: CASSHDTPGLAGEKDTDTQYF

clone_size: .
j_call: TRBJ2-7
v_call: TRBV28
d_call: .
cdr3_nt: TGTGCCAGCAGTTTAATTACTCCCTACGAGCAGTACTTC
cdr3_aa: CASSLITPYEQYF

clone_size: .
j_call: TRBJ1-3
v_call: TRBV6-4
d_call: .
cdr3_nt: TGTGCCAGCAGTGACCTGGGAGCCGGAAACACCATATATTTT
cdr3_aa: CASSDLGAGNTIYF

clone_size: .
j_call: TRBJ1-1
v_call: TRBV5-1
d_call: .
cdr3_nt: TGCGCCAGCAGCAAGGGACCGATAAACACTGAAGCTTTCTTT
cdr3_aa: CASSKGPINTEAFF

clone_size: .
j_call: TRBJ2-7
v_call: TRBV5-4
d_call: TRBD2
cdr3_nt: TGTGCCAGCAGCTTGGGAGCGGGAAGGGACGAGCAGTACTTC
cdr3_aa: CASSLGAGRDEQYF

clone_size: .
j_call: TRBJ1-5
v_call: TRBV19
d_call: .
cdr3_nt: TGTGCCAGTAGTATCTCGGGGAATAGCAATCAGCCCCAGCATTTT
cdr3_aa: CASSISGNSNQPQHF

clone_size: .
j_call: TRBJ2-1
v_call: TRBV27
d_call: .
cdr3_nt: TGTGCCAGCAGTTTCAGGGGAGGGTCCTACAATGAGCAGTTCTTC
cdr3_aa: CASSFRGGSYNEQFF

clone_size: .
j_call: TRBJ2-1
v_call: TRBV5-1
d_call: .
cdr3_nt: TGCGCCAGCAGCTCGGTCCGTTCGGATTACAATGAGCAGTTCTTC
cdr3_aa: CASSSVRSDYNEQFF

clone_size: .
j_call: TRBJ2-1
v_call: TRBV5-5
d_call: TRBD2
cdr3_nt: TGTGCCAGCAGCTCCGGGACTAGCTACAATGAGCAGTTCTTC
cdr3_aa: CASSSGTSYNEQFF

clone_size: .
j_call: TRBJ2-1
v_call: TRBV19
d_call: .
cdr3_nt: TGTGCCACCAGAAAGTTGACAACCTCGTACAATGAGCAGTTCTTC
cdr3_aa: CATRKLTTSYNEQFF

clone_size: once
j_call: TRBJ1-5
v_call: TRBV7-2
d_call: .
cdr3_nt: TGTGCCAGCAGCTTAGAGGCCCTAAGCAATCAGCCCCAGCATTTT
cdr3_aa: CASSLEALSNQPQHF

clone_size: .
j_call: TRBJ2-7
v_call: TRBV11-2
d_call: TRBD2
cdr3_nt: TGTGCCAGCAGCCGCCAGCGGGACTCCTACGAGCAGTACTTC
cdr3_aa: CASSRQRDSYEQYF

clone_size: .
j_call: TRBJ2-7
v_call: TRBV28
d_call: .
cdr3_nt: TGTGCCAGCAGTTTATACCTCTCTTTCCTAGCGCCCCTCTCCTACGAGCAGTACTTC
cdr3_aa: CASSLYLSFLAPLSYEQYF

clone_size: .
j_call: TRBJ2-7
v_call: TRBV6-1
d_call: TRBD2
cdr3_nt: TGTGCCAGCAGTGAACCCGGGACTAGCGCGGCTCCTGGTACCTACGAGCAGTACTTC
cdr3_aa: CASSEPGTSAAPGTYEQYF

clone_size: .
j_call: TRBJ2-7
v_call: TRBV28
d_call: .
cdr3_nt: TGTGCCAGCAGTTCTGGAGGGACTCATCATTTCTACGAGCAGTACTTC
cdr3_aa: CASSSGGTHHFYEQYF

clone_size: many
j_call: TRBJ2-1
v_call: TRBV4-1
d_call: .
cdr3_nt: TGCGCCAGCAGCCAAGGTGCGGATGAGCAGTTCTTC
cdr3_aa: CASSQGADEQFF

clone_size: .
j_call: TRBJ2-3
v_call: TRBV6-4
d_call: .
cdr3_nt: TGTGCCAGCAGCCCCCAGGGCGACACAGATACGCAGTATTTT
cdr3_aa: CASSPQGDTDTQYF

clone_size: .
j_call: TRBJ2-1
v_call: TRBV9
d_call: .
cdr3_nt: TGTGCCAGCAGCGTAGTTGGGGGTGAGCAGTTCTTC
cdr3_aa: CASSVVGGEQFF

clone_size: .
j_call: TRBJ2-1
v_call: TRBV4-2
d_call: .
cdr3_nt: TGTGCCAGCAGCGTCCAGCGACTAGAGTTAGGCAATGAGCAGTTCTTC
cdr3_aa: CASSVQRLELGNEQFF

clone_size: .
j_call: TRBJ2-1
v_call: TRBV2
d_call: .
cdr3_nt: TGTGCCAGCAGTGGGTACGGAAAGTCCTACAATGAGCAGTTCTTC
cdr3_aa: CASSGYGKSYNEQFF

clone_size: .
j_call: TRBJ1-5
v_call: TRBV10-2
d_call: .
cdr3_nt: TGCGCCAGCAGTGAGCTGGGATGGTATAGCAATCAGCCCCAGCATTTT
cdr3_aa: CASSELGWYSNQPQHF

clone_size: .
j_call: TRBJ2-3
v_call: TRBV30
d_call: .
cdr3_nt: TGTGCCTGGACAGAGACCCACGGGGGCACAGATACGCAGTATTTT
cdr3_aa: CAWTETHGGTDTQYF

clone_size: .
j_call: TRBJ2-7
v_call: TRBV2
d_call: TRBD2
cdr3_nt: TGTGCCAGCAGCCCCAGGGAGGGTTTGTACGAGCAGTACTTC
cdr3_aa: CASSPREGLYEQYF

clone_size: .
j_call: TRBJ1-1
v_call: TRBV19
d_call: .
cdr3_nt: TGTGCCAGTAGTATCCCCACAGCTGAAGCTTTCTTT
cdr3_aa: CASSIPTAEAFF

clone_size: .
j_call: TRBJ1-1
v_call: TRBV28
d_call: .
cdr3_nt: TGTGCCAGCAAGGAGAACACTGAAGCTTTCTTT
cdr3_aa: CASKENTEAFF

clone_size: .
j_call: TRBJ1-1
v_call: TRBV11-2
d_call: .
cdr3_nt: TGTGCCAGCAGCTTAGCAGGGATGAACACTGAAGCTTTCTTT
cdr3_aa: CASSLAGMNTEAFF